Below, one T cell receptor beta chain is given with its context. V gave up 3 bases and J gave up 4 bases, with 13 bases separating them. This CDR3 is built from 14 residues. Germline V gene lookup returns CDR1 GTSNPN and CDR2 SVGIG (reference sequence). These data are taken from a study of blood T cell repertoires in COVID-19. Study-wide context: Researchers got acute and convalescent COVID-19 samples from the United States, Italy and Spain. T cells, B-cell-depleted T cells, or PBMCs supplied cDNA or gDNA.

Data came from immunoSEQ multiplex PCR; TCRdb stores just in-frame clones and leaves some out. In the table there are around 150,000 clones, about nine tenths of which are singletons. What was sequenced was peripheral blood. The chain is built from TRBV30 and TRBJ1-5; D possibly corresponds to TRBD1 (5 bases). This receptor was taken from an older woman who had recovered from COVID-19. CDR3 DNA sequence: TGTGCCTGGAGCGTGGGGCTGGAGAATCAGCCCCAGCATTTT. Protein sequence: CAWSVGLENQPQHF.